This TCR beta chain was identified in a study of cytomegalovirus exposure and HLA in healthy donors. Study findings and constraints: In a later analysis, V- and J-gene trimming of beta chains associated with a DCLRE1C missense variant, replicated independently. Overall, approximately 180 TCR beta chains were annotated as cytomegalovirus-associated. High specificity and sensitivity for cytomegalovirus status were reported for the classifier.

As for this clone: Its cognate antigen is unknown.

The PCR made use of 60 Vbeta and 13 Jbeta primers. Assay used: immunoSEQ multiplex PCR; TCRdb lists only in-frame clones, some missing. The table includes about 89,000 clones, over 8% detected once. This CDR3 is 11 amino acids long. V lost 7 bases to trimming and J lost 7 bases, with 8 bases between them. Germline V lookup: CDR1 LNHDA, CDR2 SQIVND (reference sequence). The chain couples TRBV19 to TRBJ2-1; no reliable D call. The origin of this receptor is a man aged 45-60 years in good health and CMV-seropositive. Sequencing was carried out using PBMCs. This CDR3 reads CASTRLNEQFF. The CDR3 DNA sequence: TGTGCCAGTACGCGCCTAAATGAGCAGTTCTTC.